A single sample is the source of the 26 T cell receptor beta chains below, sequenced in a study of T cell responses to AZD1222 COVID-19 vaccine. Profiled with immunoSEQ multiplex PCR; TCRdb holds only in-frame clones, not every one. The sample lists 120,000 or so clones; more than 75% were seen once. Sequences were derived from peripheral blood, sampled 28 days after the second AZD1222 dose. These receptor sequences come from an adult who received the AZD1222 COVID-19 vaccine.

The CDR3 spells CASSQSGTSGANVLTF. CDR3 bases: TGCGCCAGCAGCCAAAGCGGGACCTCTGGGGCCAACGTCCTGACTTTC. J is TRBJ2-6 and V is TRBV4-3; 7 positions agree with TRBD2. The V segment lost 2 bases and the J segment 0 bases; nucleotides outside the gene matches: 1. There are 16 residues in the CDR3. Germline V gene sequence: CDR1 LGHNA, CDR2 YSLEER.

Only one count was recorded for this clone. The CDR3 region has the DNA TGTGCCAGCAGTTCAGAGCTTGCGAGGAATGAGCAGTTCTTC. This codes for CASSSELARNEQFF. The gene calls are TRBV28 and TRBJ2-1; D is uncertain. The V gene lost 4 bases and the J gene lost 7 bases, with 14 bases spanning the gap. The CDR3 is made up of 14 amino acids. CDR1 and CDR2 from the germline V gene are MDHEN and SYDVKM.

J is TRBJ2-3 and V is TRBV5-1; TRBD2 matches at 7 bases. The junction had 9 bases not matched to a gene; V was cut back by 9 bases and J by 2 bases. This CDR3 is built from 14 residues. CDR1 is SGHRS, CDR2 YFSETQ, per germline. As DNA, the CDR3 is TGCGCCACCGGCTTTGGGACTAACACAGATACGCAGTATTTT. Its protein product is CATGFGTNTDTQYF.

The chain carries TRBV7-9 and TRBJ1-2, with 7 bases lining up with TRBD1. The CDR3 has 15 residues. Germline CDR1 reads SEHNR; CDR2 reads FQNEAQ (reference sequence). The V gene end was trimmed by 5 bases and the J gene end by 4 bases; junction bases not matched to a gene: 10. The CDR3 DNA sequence: TGTGCCAGCAGCATAGAAGGGACAGCCAGCTATGGCTACACCTTC. It codes for CASSIEGTASYGYTF. Full variable domain (remainder filled in from reference TRBV7-9 and TRBJ1-2): DTGVSQNPRHKITKRGQNVTFRCDPISEHNRLYWYRQTLGQGPEFLTYFQNEAQLEKSRLLSDRFSAERPKGSFSTLEIQRTEQGDSAMYLCASSIEGTASYGYTFGSGTRLTVV.

J is TRBJ2-3 and V is TRBV27; TRBD2 aligns across 13 bases. The V segment lost 5 bases and the J segment 0 bases; nucleotides outside the gene matches: 11. Germline-derived CDR1 and CDR2 are MNHEY and SMNVEV (reference sequence). The CDR3 consists of 19 residues. The CDR3 loop reads CASSARLAGGSTSTDTQYF. CDR3 nucleotides: TGTGCCAGCAGTGCGAGACTAGCGGGGGGATCAACTAGCACAGATACGCAGTATTTT.

J is TRBJ2-2 and V is TRBV5-4; 10 bases match TRBD2. Germline assignment: CDR1 SGHNT and CDR2 YYREEE (reference sequence). V dropped 4 bases and J dropped 4; count of bases not matched to a gene: 4. The CDR3 consists of 15 residues. CDR3 in amino acids: CASSLASGSTGELFF. CDR3 nucleotides: TGTGCCAGCAGCCTTGCTAGCGGGAGCACCGGGGAGCTGTTTTTT.

The chain couples TRBV7-2 to TRBJ2-5, with D possibly matching TRBD2 (5 bases). This CDR3 region has 12 residues. CDR1 is SGHTA, CDR2 FQGNSA, per germline. V dropped 3 bases and J dropped 13 bases, with 15 bases sitting between them. CDR3 in DNA: TGTGCCAGCAGCTTTCCAGGTGGGAGATCGTACTTC. Translating gives CASSFPGGRSYF.

The V and J genes are TRBV5-4 and TRBJ1-1; TRBD1 might be the D (5 bases). The V and J ends lost 7 bases and 4 bases respectively, with 11 bases between them. The germline V gene encodes CDR1 SGHNT and CDR2 YYREEE (reference sequence). This CDR3 comprises 12 residues. CDR3 DNA sequence: TGTGCCAGCGGGACGGGGGTCACTGAAGCTTTCTTT. Translating it yields CASGTGVTEAFF.

The V and J genes are TRBV7-8 and TRBJ2-5; possibly TRBD1 or TRBD2 for D (6 bases each). The germline gives CDR1 SGHVS, CDR2 FQNEAQ. The CDR3 covers 14 residues. V dropped 1 base and J dropped 5 bases, with 11 bases sitting between them. This CDR3 reads CASSLVLGGETQYF. Here the CDR3 DNA reads TGTGCCAGCAGCTTAGTCTTGGGGGGCGAGACCCAGTACTTC. The full variable domain, with the rest looked up from reference TRBV7-8 and TRBJ2-5, is GAGVSQSPRYKVAKRGQDVALRCDPISGHVSLFWYQQALGQGPEFLTYFQNEAQLDKSGLPSDRFFAERPEGSVSTLKIQRTQQEDSAVYLCASSLVLGGETQYFGPGTRLLVL.

V gene TRBV5-6 combines with J gene TRBJ1-5; D call uncertain. V lost 2 bases to trimming and J lost 1 base, with 7 bases between them. The CDR3 consists of 14 residues. The V gene's germline CDR1 is SGHDT and CDR2 YYEEEE. The DNA for the CDR3 is TGTGCCAGCAGCTTCGCGGGGAGCAATCAGCCCCAGCATTTT. Its protein product is CASSFAGSNQPQHF.

V usage is TRBV14 and J usage is TRBJ1-3; the match to TRBD1 covers 7 bases. Germline values: CDR1 SGHDN, CDR2 FVKESK. Trimming took 6 bases from V and 1 from J; bases not matched to a gene: 6. The length of the CDR3 is 15 residues. CDR3 in amino acids: CASSHRGGSGNTIYF. CDR3 nucleotide sequence: TGTGCCAGCAGTCACAGGGGAGGTTCTGGAAACACCATATATTTT.

The CDR3 spells CASSPGRDNSPLHF. Here the CDR3 DNA reads TGTGCCAGCAGCCCCGGACGGGACAATTCACCCCTCCACTTT. The chain carries TRBV5-6 and TRBJ1-6; D perhaps matches TRBD1 (5 bases). Germline CDR1 reads SGHDT; CDR2 reads YYEEEE. V lost 4 bases, J lost 7 bases, and 12 bases lay in between. The CDR3 covers 14 residues.

This clone is a singleton in its sample. The chain recombines TRBV5-1 with TRBJ2-5; 7 nucleotides line up with TRBD2. The V gene's germline CDR1 is SGHRS and CDR2 YFSETQ. This CDR3 is 15 amino acids long. J gave up 2 bases and V 4 bases, and 8 bases lay outside the gene matches. The CDR3 sequence is CASSAGTTHQETQYF. CDR3 DNA: TGCGCCAGCAGCGCCGGGACTACCCATCAAGAGACCCAGTACTTC.

CDR3 amino acids: CASSERTEAFF. In nucleotides, the CDR3 is TGTGCCAGCAGTGAGAGGACTGAAGCTTTCTTT. The chain has TRBV25-1 and TRBJ1-1; D remains unclear. V was clipped by 3 bases and J by 5 bases, with 4 bases between them. Germline assignment: CDR1 MGHDK and CDR2 SYGVNS. This CDR3 has 11 residues.

This chain links TRBV19 with TRBJ2-2, with TRBD1 as a possible D gene (5 bases). V shed 7 bases and J shed 2 bases, with 11 bases lying between them. The CDR3 runs to 14 residues. The germline gives CDR1 LNHDA, CDR2 SQIVND (reference sequence). This chain's CDR3 is CASTPTDNTGELFF. The CDR3 bases are TGTGCCAGTACCCCGACAGATAACACCGGGGAGCTGTTTTTT.

This chain connects TRBV7-9 to TRBJ1-1; the match to TRBD1 covers 7 bases. Germline CDR1 and CDR2: SEHNR and FQNEAQ (reference sequence). The CDR3 runs to 12 residues. V lost 4 bases to trimming and J lost 8 bases; unmatched junction nucleotides: 4. CDR3 bases: TGTGCCAGCAGCTCGCAGGGGGTAGAAGCTTTCTTT. Its translation: CASSSQGVEAFF.

The V call is TRBV13, the J call TRBJ2-3, with 11 bases that match TRBD2. V was clipped by 6 bases and J by 4 bases; unmatched bases: 6. Germline V CDR1 and CDR2: PRHDT, FYEKMQ (reference sequence). The CDR3 sequence is 15 residues long. In nucleotides, the CDR3 is TGTGCCAGCAGTAGACTAGCGGGAATCGCAGATACGCAGTATTTT. Translating gives CASSRLAGIADTQYF.

The chain combines TRBV4-3 with TRBJ2-1; maybe TRBD2 (6 bases). Trimming removed 0 bases at V and 4 bases at J, with 10 bases between. There are 15 residues in the CDR3. Per germline, CDR1 LGHNA and CDR2 YSLEER. In nucleotides, the CDR3 is TGCGCCAGCAGCCAAGATCGACTAGATTACAATGAGCAGTTCTTC. Translation: CASSQDRLDYNEQFF.

The rearrangement uses TRBV15 and TRBJ1-5, with D possibly being TRBD1 (5 bases). Trimming took off 4 bases at V and 5 bases at J, with 6 bases between the two ends. The V gene's germline CDR1 is LNHNV and CDR2 YYDKDF (reference sequence). This CDR3 is 12 amino acids long. The CDR3 coding sequence is TGTGCCACCAGCACCAGGGATCAGCCCCAGCATTTT. This sequence encodes CATSTRDQPQHF.

V usage is TRBV7-2 and J usage is TRBJ2-1; 9 bases agree with TRBD1. This CDR3 contains 13 residues. V dropped 4 bases and J dropped 7; count of bases not matched to a gene: 2. Germline V CDR1 and CDR2: SGHTA, FQGNSA. The CDR3 reads CASSSDRGNEQFF. CDR3 sequence (DNA): TGTGCCAGCAGCTCGGACAGGGGTAATGAGCAGTTCTTC.

This clone was counted once. The rearrangement uses TRBV9 and TRBJ1-3; 7 nucleotides line up with TRBD1. CDR1 is SGDLS, CDR2 YYNGEE, per germline. This CDR3 has 16 amino acids. V shed 4 bases and J 0 bases; nucleotides not matched to a gene: 7. CDR3: CASSNLGTASGNTIYF. The DNA of the CDR3 is TGTGCCAGCAGCAACCTCGGGACAGCCTCTGGAAACACCATATATTTT.

The DNA of the CDR3 is TGTGCCAGCAGCGGGGACAGGGGGTCGGCACGCACCGGGGAGCTGTTTTTT. This sequence encodes CASSGDRGSARTGELFF. This chain connects TRBV7-3 to TRBJ2-2; the match to TRBD1 covers 11 bases. V trimming: 5 bases; J trimming: 4 bases; junction bases outside the gene matches: 9. The germline gives CDR1 SGHTA, CDR2 FQGTGA. CDR3 size: 17 residues.

The gene calls are TRBV29-1 and TRBJ1-2; a weak D match, TRBD1 (5 bases). Germline CDR1 and CDR2: SQVTM and ANQGSEA. V was clipped by 4 bases and J by 9 bases, with 12 bases between them. The CDR3 length is 11 residues. CDR3 DNA: TGCAGCGTTGGCTGGGAGGGGAGCTACACCTTC. This encodes CSVGWEGSYTF.

The chain has TRBV6-2 or TRBV6-3 and TRBJ1-3; D not resolved. V lost 5 bases to trimming and J lost 0 bases, with 8 bases between them. This CDR3 comprises 14 residues. Germline loops: CDR1 MNHEY, CDR2 SVGEGT. CDR3 residues: CASSRTGSGNTIYF. Written as DNA, the CDR3 is TGTGCCAGCAGTCGGACGGGCTCTGGAAACACCATATATTTT.

CDR3 coding DNA: TGTGCCAGCAGCTTAGTTTCGAGTTTTGAAGCTTTCTTT. It codes for CASSLVSSFEAFF. The chain is built from TRBV7-2 and TRBJ1-1, with D uncertain. The CDR3 runs 13 residues. Trimming pared 1 base from V and 7 bases from J, leaving 10 bases between. The germline gives CDR1 SGHTA, CDR2 FQGNSA.

This clone has just a few counts. V gene TRBV7-3 combines with J gene TRBJ2-1; unclear D gene. This CDR3 region has 14 residues. V lost 2 bases to trimming and J lost 10 bases, with 15 bases between them. Germline V gene sequence: CDR1 SGHTA, CDR2 FQGTGA. CDR3 protein: CASSLGTWAQEQFF. The CDR3 DNA sequence: TGTGCCAGCAGCTTAGGAACTTGGGCCCAAGAGCAGTTCTTC.